Shown below are 23 T cell receptor beta chains from a single sample sequenced in a study of T cells in Graves' hyperthyroidism and ophthalmopathy. Amplification of TCR beta CDR3 regions was performed using RNA transcripts as template. RT-PCR in the first round (using the HTBI primer set) targeted the TCR CDR3. TCRdb redid the calling of the multiplex PCR reads with MiXCR, one entry per CDR3 protein. Here the sample spans roughly 570,000 distinct CDR3 sequences, under 60% being singletons. The specimen was peripheral blood or thyroid tissue (not recorded which). The receptor source for this set is a woman aged 18-29 years with Graves' hyperthyroidism.

V gene TRBV7-6 combines with J gene TRBJ2-4, with TRBD2 matching over 7 bases. CDR1 is SGHVS, CDR2 FNYEAQ, per germline. Trimming removed 5 bases from V and 4 bases from J; junction bases left unmatched: 8. CDR3 length: 15 residues. CDR3 sequence (DNA): TGTGCCAGCAGCGGTGAACGGGGGGAAAAAAACATTCAGTACTTC. Its protein product is CASSGERGEKNIQYF. Variable domain in full (rest from reference TRBV7-6 and TRBJ2-4): GAGVSQSPRYKVTKRGQDVALRCDPISGHVSLYWYRQALGQGPEFLTYFNYEAQQDKSGLPNDRFSAERPEGSISTLTIQRTEQRDSAMYRCASSGERGEKNIQYFGAGTRLSVL.

The V and J genes are TRBV2 and TRBJ2-7; TRBD1 matches at 8 bases. With V trimmed by 8 bases and J by 5 bases, 5 bases remained unmatched. CDR1 and CDR2 (germline): SNHLY, FYNNEI. This CDR3 region has 12 residues. The CDR3 is CASPGQANEQYF. CDR3 sequence (DNA): TGTGCCAGCCCGGGACAGGCCAACGAGCAGTACTTC.

This chain uses TRBV29-1 with TRBJ1-2, with D unresolved. The V and J ends lost 5 bases and 10 bases respectively, with 17 bases between them. In germline, CDR1 is SQVTM, CDR2 ANQGSEA. The CDR3 extends over 12 amino acids. CDR3 sequence: CSVTTSGKVYTF. In nucleotides, the CDR3 is TGCAGCGTTACGACTAGCGGGAAGGTCTACACCTTC.

This clonotype is a singleton in its sample. V is TRBV19 and J is TRBJ1-3; TRBD1 aligns across 8 bases. Per germline, CDR1 LNHDA and CDR2 SQIVND (reference sequence). This CDR3 comprises 14 residues. Trimming cost V 7 bases and J 4 bases; bases outside gene matches: 6. CDR3 DNA: TGTGCCAGTAAGGGATGGGACAGGGGAAACACCATATATTTT. It specifies CASKGWDRGNTIYF. Combining the CDR3 with reference TRBV19 and TRBJ1-3 gives the whole variable domain DGGITQSPKYLFRKEGQNVTLSCEQNLNHDAMYWYRQDPGQGLRLIYYSQIVNDFQKGDIAEGYSVSREKKESFPLTVTSAQKNPTAFYLCASKGWDRGNTIYFGEGSWLTVV.

Ten or more counts support this clonotype. The chain has TRBV20-1 and TRBJ1-2; D uncertain. Germline loops: CDR1 DFQATT, CDR2 SNEGSKA (reference sequence). Trimming shortened V by 7 bases and J by 5 bases, and 20 bases separated the two germline ends. The CDR3 length is 14 residues. CDR3 sequence reads: CSGTRYVPGYGYTF. CDR3 nucleotide sequence: TGCAGTGGCACCCGTTACGTTCCCGGATATGGCTACACCTTC.

Points on this clonotype: Because the CDR3 is missing its conserved closing phenylalanine or tryptophan, this is likely a read error. The limits of the CDR3 on the DNA are not certain, so only TCRdb's listed CDR3 is given. The chain couples TRBV20-1 to TRBJ1-4. Germline V gene sequence: CDR1 DFQATT, CDR2 SNEGSKA (reference sequence). The CDR3 sequence runs 15 residues, both termini included. The CDR3 is CSARDQVAARVREGY.

This chain uses TRBV29-1 with TRBJ2-7, with 8 bases lining up with TRBD1. CDR3 length: 14 residues. Germline trimming cut 5 bases from V and 4 bases from J; bases unmatched to any gene: 10. Germline values: CDR1 SQVTM, CDR2 ANQGSEA. CDR3 nucleotide sequence: TGCAGCGTTCGAACTTATCGACAGGGGTACGAGCAGTACTTC. It encodes CSVRTYRQGYEQYF.

The rearrangement links TRBV11-1 to TRBJ2-5, with TRBD1 as a possible D gene (5 bases). The CDR3 extends over 14 amino acids. Germline-derived CDR1 and CDR2 are SGHAT and FQDESV (reference sequence). V was pared by 2 bases and J by 4 bases, with 11 bases between. The CDR3 DNA reads as TGTGCCAGCAGCTTACGGCAGGGCACAGAGACCCAGTACTTC. It yields the protein CASSLRQGTETQYF.

The V and J genes are TRBV29-1 and TRBJ2-7; no reliable D call. Germline V gene data show CDR1 as SQVTM and CDR2 as ANQGSEA. The CDR3 contains 15 residues. V was shortened by 8 bases and J by 0 bases, with 20 bases between the two germline ends. The CDR3 nucleotides read TGCAGCAGTTACTCCGTACAGCCTCTCTCCTACGAGCAGTACTTC. It yields the protein CSSYSVQPLSYEQYF.

The chain has TRBV12-3 or TRBV12-4 and TRBJ2-7; the match to TRBD1 covers 7 bases. This CDR3 is 13 amino acids long. Trimming removed 7 bases from V and 4 bases from J; junction bases left unmatched: 7. The CDR3 DNA reads as TGTGCCAGCATGTCCAGGGGGAAGTACGAGCAGTACTTC. Residues: CASMSRGKYEQYF.

The V gene is TRBV6-5, the J gene TRBJ2-7; TRBD1 matches at 7 bases. The CDR3 has 15 residues. With V trimmed by 5 bases and J by 3 bases, 10 bases remained unmatched. From germline, CDR1 is MNHEY and CDR2 SVGAGI. CDR3: CASSPRTGRGYEQYF. As DNA, the CDR3 is TGTGCCAGCAGTCCACGGACAGGAAGGGGCTACGAGCAGTACTTC.

As concerns this clonotype: A clone one base away is much larger, so this may be a read error. The chain links TRBV6-1 to TRBJ2-5, with 7 bases matching TRBD2. CDR1 and CDR2 from the germline V gene are MNHNS and SASEGT. The CDR3 sequence is 15 residues long. The junction had 16 bases not matched to a gene; V was cut back by 6 bases and J by 9 bases. CDR3 region: CASRALAEGKEAQYF. CDR3 in DNA: TGTGCCAGCAGGGCCCTAGCGGAAGGGAAGGAGGCCCAGTACTTC.

The table lists this clonotype with many counts. The gene calls are TRBV24-1 and TRBJ1-5; D remains ambiguous. V shed 5 bases and J shed 0 bases, with 7 bases lying between them. Germline V gene sequence: CDR1 KGHDR, CDR2 SFDVKD. This CDR3 is built from 14 residues. The CDR3 sequence: CATSATNSNQPQHF. As DNA, the CDR3 is TGTGCCACCAGTGCAACAAATAGCAATCAGCCCCAGCATTTT.

In regard to this clonotype: At one end, the junction sequence differs from germline, possibly due to a read error. The chain employs TRBV20-1 and TRBJ1-1; 9 bases fit TRBD1. Looked up from germline, CDR1 is DFQATT and CDR2 is SNEGSKA (reference sequence). The CDR3 is made up of 15 amino acids. Here the CDR3 DNA reads TGCAGTGCTAGGAAGGACAGGGGATTTGTCACTGAAGCTTCCTTT. Translation gives CSARKDRGFVTEASF.

The CDR3 is CASSQPGDEKLFF. The CDR3 DNA reads TGTGCCAGCAGCCAACCCGGGGATGAAAAACTGTTTTTT. The chain couples TRBV7-9 to TRBJ1-4; D unresolved. The ends were cut back, 5 bases at V and 6 bases at J, with 10 bases in the middle. The length of the CDR3 is 13 residues. Germline lookup yields CDR1 SEHNR and CDR2 FQNEAQ (reference sequence).

The genes are TRBV19 and TRBJ1-5; D not certain. The CDR3 extends over 13 amino acids. CDR1 is LNHDA, CDR2 SQIVND, per germline (reference sequence). V lost 4 bases to trimming and J lost 13 bases, with 17 bases between them. The CDR3 DNA is TGTGCCAGTAGTACGCAGTCTTGGGATACGCAGCATTTT. This codes for CASSTQSWDTQHF. The variable domain in full, completed from reference TRBV19 and TRBJ1-5, reads DGGITQSPKYLFRKEGQNVTLSCEQNLNHDAMYWYRQDPGQGLRLIYYSQIVNDFQKGDIAEGYSVSREKKESFPLTVTSAQKNPTAFYLCASSTQSWDTQHFGDGTRLSIL.

On this clonotype itself: Possible read error: a much larger clone is one base away. J is TRBJ1-5 and V is TRBV7-3; 7 positions match TRBD1. The length of the CDR3 is 17 residues. CDR1 is SGHTA, CDR2 FQGTGA, per germline. V shed 5 bases and J 2 bases; nucleotides not matched to a gene: 12. In nucleotides, the CDR3 is TGTGCCAGCAGCGTAGGGGGGGCAGGGGGTGGCAATCAGCCCCAGCATTTT. It specifies CASSVGGAGGGNQPQHF.

This clonotype was seen at least ten times. J is TRBJ1-1 and V is TRBV18; 7 bases align to TRBD1. V lost 5 bases to trimming and J lost 5 bases; unmatched junction nucleotides: 5. This CDR3 has 13 residues. Germline lookup yields CDR1 KGHSH and CDR2 LQKENI. CDR3 nucleotide sequence: TGTGCCAGCTCAGGGCAACAGGGGACTGAAGCTTTCTTT. It codes for CASSGQQGTEAFF.

This clonotype was observed a handful of times. The chain is built from TRBV3-1 and TRBJ2-7, with 7 bases identical to TRBD1. Germline CDR1 is LGHDT and CDR2 is YNNKEL (reference sequence). This CDR3 contains 14 residues. V trimming: 5 bases; J trimming: 2 bases; junction bases outside the gene matches: 6. The CDR3 DNA follows: TGTGCCAGCAGCGCCGGGACAGTTACCTACGAGCAGTACTTC. It translates to CASSAGTVTYEQYF.

This chain links TRBV7-2 with TRBJ2-7; TRBD2 matches at 9 bases. Germline lookup yields CDR1 SGHTA and CDR2 FQGNSA. J gave up 2 bases and V 1 base, and 12 bases lay outside the gene matches. The CDR3 runs 18 residues. The CDR3 spells CASSLEGGRAIGTYEQYF. The CDR3 DNA is TGTGCCAGCAGCTTAGAGGGCGGGAGGGCCATCGGGACCTACGAGCAGTACTTC.

The V call is TRBV7-6, the J call TRBJ2-7, with TRBD2 matching 12 bases. The CDR3 has 16 amino acids. V shed 4 bases, J shed 3 bases, and the junction held 7 bases outside the gene matches. Germline V gene sequence: CDR1 SGHVS, CDR2 FNYEAQ. CDR3: CASSSAPSGRDYEQYF. The CDR3 nucleotides are TGTGCCAGCAGCTCCGCTCCTAGCGGGAGGGACTACGAGCAGTACTTC.

This chain connects TRBV30 to TRBJ2-7; either TRBD1 or TRBD2 may fit D (5 bases each). CDR1 is GTSNPN and CDR2 is SVGIG in the germline V gene (reference sequence). This CDR3 region has 14 residues. The V gene lost 5 bases and the J gene lost 5 bases, with 19 bases spanning the gap. CDR3 in amino acids: CAWLRGLAGDEQYF. For the CDR3, the DNA is TGTGCCTGGCTCCGGGGCCTGGCAGGCGACGAGCAGTACTTC.

This clonotype was counted ten times or more. The CDR3 reads CASSYSRETTYEQYF. As DNA, the CDR3 is TGTGCCAGCAGTTACTCTAGAGAGACTACCTACGAGCAGTACTTC. This sequence joins TRBV6-6 and TRBJ2-7; maybe TRBD2 (5 bases). The CDR3 loop spans 15 amino acids. V was clipped by 0 bases and J by 2 bases, with 11 bases between them. Germline V gene data show CDR1 as MNHNY and CDR2 as SVGAGI (reference sequence).